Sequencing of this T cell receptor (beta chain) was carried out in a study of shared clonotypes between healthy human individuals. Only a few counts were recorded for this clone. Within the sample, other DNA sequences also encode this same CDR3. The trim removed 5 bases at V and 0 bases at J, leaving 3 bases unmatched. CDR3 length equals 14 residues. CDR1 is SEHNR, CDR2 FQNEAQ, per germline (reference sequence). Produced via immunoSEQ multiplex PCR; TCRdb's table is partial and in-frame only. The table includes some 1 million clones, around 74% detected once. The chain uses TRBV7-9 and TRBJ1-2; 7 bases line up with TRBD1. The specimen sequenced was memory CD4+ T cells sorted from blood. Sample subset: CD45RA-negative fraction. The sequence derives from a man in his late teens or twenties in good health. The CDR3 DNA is TGTGCCAGCAGCCCCACAGGGGCTAACTATGGCTACACCTTC. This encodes CASSPTGANYGYTF.